The rows below give T cell receptor beta chains drawn from one sample of a study of long-term antiretroviral therapy in people with HIV. Sequencing used immunoSEQ multiplex PCR; TCRdb keeps in-frame clones, though not all of them. The sample shows about 34,000 clones, approximately 95% of them seen only once. This material consisted of unsorted PBMCs, taken just over 5 years after starting antiretroviral therapy. These receptors came from a woman aged 50 to 60 with HIV. Both conserved end residues are part of each CDR3.

j_call v_call cdr3_aa
TRBJ1-3 TRBV9 CASSVDTDSGNTIYF
TRBJ1-4 TRBV5-8 CASSRQVATNEKLFF
TRBJ2-4 TRBV5-4 CASSLRGDKNIQYF
TRBJ1-2 TRBV7-8 CASSLAVGGLKSYGYTF
TRBJ1-5 TRBV7-2 CASSLDTADQPQHF
TRBJ1-5 TRBV6-1 CASSSNQPQHF
TRBJ1-6 TRBV9 CASSPHHDSPLHF
TRBJ1-5 TRBV11-2 CASSLGTGSNQPQHF
TRBJ1-2 TRBV7-8 CASSLVTEPNYGYTF
TRBJ2-7 TRBV18 CASSPATSYEQYF
TRBJ2-5 TRBV5-8 CASSLVTGGETQYF
TRBJ1-5 TRBV2 CASSEGETGFKQPQHF
TRBJ1-1 TRBV16 CASSPQWGERAEAFF
TRBJ1-2 TRBV2 CASRVTGFNYGYTF
TRBJ2-7 TRBV7-9 CASSGLPSSYEQYF
TRBJ1-5 TRBV30 CAWSVMGTAAQHF
TRBJ1-5 TRBV27 CASRGQGGQPQHF
TRBJ2-2 TRBV4-3 CASSQDYTGELFF
TRBJ2-7 TRBV27 CASRSRTDRPYEQYF
TRBJ1-1 TRBV27 CASSLTRVGTEAFF
TRBJ2-1 TRBV9 CASSVAAGQTYNEQFF
TRBJ2-5 TRBV6-1 CASSVGSVKETQYF
TRBJ1-6 TRBV5-4 CASSLNKSPLHF
TRBJ2-6 TRBV19 CASSIGWLSGANVLTF
TRBJ1-1 TRBV7-3 CASSLTRDGEAFF
TRBJ2-4 TRBV5-1 CASSFDGRHIQYF
TRBJ2-2 TRBV6-1 CASSEFPLGTGELFF
TRBJ2-1 TRBV2 CASSLGWGEQFF
TRBJ2-7 TRBV25-1 CASSVQGGSYEQYF
TRBJ2-3 TRBV13 CASSDLAGGHDTQYF
TRBJ1-3 TRBV5-6 CASSFWGTGGNTIYF
TRBJ1-1 TRBV7-6 CASSQYGGTEAFF
TRBJ1-2 TRBV5-5 CASSSGQGYGYTF
TRBJ1-1 TRBV18 CASSPTGGTEAFF
TRBJ2-5 TRBV5-1 CASSLGGAGARETQYF
TRBJ2-7 TRBV5-4 CASSGTSSSYEQYF
TRBJ2-7 TRBV28 CASRLGGAGGNYEQYF
TRBJ2-2 TRBV4-2 CASSHNRGTGELFF
TRBJ2-6 TRBV6-1 CASREGGLGANVLTF
TRBJ1-6 TRBV19 CASSITSGGYNSPLHF
TRBJ1-2 TRBV19 CASSGARDPDGYTF
TRBJ2-3 TRBV19 CASSIRLAEPTDTQYF